This entry is about one TCR beta chain. 60 Vbeta and 13 Jbeta primers were used in PCR. TCRdb's copy holds only in-frame clones and misses some; the assay was immunoSEQ multiplex PCR. The table has hundreds of thousands of clones, almost 85% seen once; the top ten hold roughly 0.58%. CDR3 size: 14 residues. CDR1 is SNHLY, CDR2 FYNNEI, per germline. V lost 3 bases and J 2 bases, leaving 11 bases between the germline ends. This specimen comes from a study of cytomegalovirus exposure and HLA in healthy donors. This sequence joins TRBV2 and TRBJ2-7; D uncertain. The TCR was taken from a woman between 40 and 55 years old in good health and CMV-seronegative. The sequenced sample was PBMCs. The CDR3 here is CASSEGLGAYEQYF. The CDR3 coding sequence is TGTGCCAGCAGTGAGGGCCTCGGCGCCTACGAGCAGTACTTC.